This TCR beta chain was observed in a study of early T cells in non-severe SARS-CoV-2 infection. TCRdb reprocessed the 5' RACE reads via MiXCR and lists one record per CDR3 protein. The data hold more than 40,000 distinct CDR3 sequences, with over 3% observed a single time. This clonotype is medium-sized by share. In germline, CDR1 is SGHTA, CDR2 FQGTGA. The length of the CDR3 is 13 residues. The V end was cut by 6 bases, the J end by 2 bases, with 10 bases between. This clonotype was sampled from an adult who was a healthcare worker with PCR-confirmed SARS-CoV-2 infection or an uninfected control (not recorded which). The V call is TRBV7-3, the J call TRBJ1-1, with D unclear. Sequenced sample: whole blood. The DNA of the CDR3 is TGTGCCAGCAGTTTGACGGGCAACACTGAAGCTTTCTTT. It yields the protein CASSLTGNTEAFF.